This record covers a single T cell receptor beta chain. This clone's antigen is unknown. The sample holds no much larger clone one base away, and base qualities are not on file. Whole blood was collected in K2EDTA tubes by collaborating institutions according to the institutions' own protocols. Collaborator samples were shipped for TCRbeta analysis as frozen whole blood, isolated PBMCs, or DNA extracted from either sample type. The CDR3 sequence holds 15 residues, the cysteine and phenylalanine included. The CDR3 DNA has 45 bases and is translated from base 1. The CDR1 and CDR2 encoded by the germline V gene are SGHDT and YYEEEE. The junction shows trimming of 4 bases on V and 7 bases on J, plus 20 bases between the germline ends. The sample belongs to a study of blood T cell repertoires in COVID-19 (TCRdb year 2020). Study-level background: Samples covering the acute and convalescent phases of COVID-19 were provided by collaborators in the United States, Italy and Spain. Deeply sampled blood TCRbeta repertoires from subjects exposed to, actively infected with, or recovered from COVID-19 were included in the dataset. Samples came from the ongoing ImmuneRACE study (first 160 participants) plus 1,254 subjects from 6 global collaborators. The repertoires were released in a freely available public database meant as a resource for research on the immune response to SARS-CoV-2. A de-identified subject ID, COVID-19 status, age in years and sex were almost always included in the sample metadata. Where HLA class I and class II types were available, the types were taken from metadata supplied by the sample provider, not from assay-based typing. The prospective study material was composed of cDNA or gDNA derived from T cells, B-cell-depleted T cells, or PBMCs. Overall results and qualifications from the work: The amount of clinical and demographic metadata varied by source and participant and was provided uncurated.

TCRbeta CDR3 regions were amplified from genomic DNA using the immunoSEQ Assay, a bias-controlled multiplex PCR. In the authors' own workflow: The number of nucleated cells in each sample was estimated by amplification of reference gene primers within the assay. To quantify the absolute abundance of each unique TCRbeta CDR3 rearrangement, sequence reads were collapsed and filtered. For each sample, productive Simpson clonality was calculated as the square root of Simpson's diversity index across productive rearrangements. TCRdb limited this immuneACCESS table to in-frame rearrangements with V and J called. A share of clones is missing; checked studies link under half to unresolved V genes, and the rest is unexplained. V and J calls and clone size are given by that table; D and trimming were obtained from the DNA. The sample includes over 150,000 clones, with 65% to 85% observed a single time. Of the sample, about a tenth falls within the top ten clones.

The source of this sequence is a man in his 70s with active or convalescent COVID-19. Source material: peripheral blood. Recombination connected TRBV5-6 to TRBJ1-2; TRBD1 is perhaps the D gene, given 5 matching bases. The nucleotide sequence reads TGTGCCAGCAGCCTTTGGGTGGCAGGGTCGGGTGGCTACACCTTC. Its protein reads: CASSLWVAGSGGYTF.